This T cell receptor (beta chain) was captured by sequencing in a study of vaccination effects on CD4 cells after COVID-19. Whole-study context: The second dose preceded post-vaccine samples by a median of 72 days. The study, taken as a whole, reports: Cross-reactivity with common cold coronaviruses was shown by only 1 of 255 vaccine-induced clones in healthy vaccinees.

Trimming took off 0 bases at V and 4 bases at J, with 4 bases between the two ends. The germline CDR1 and CDR2 sequences are SGHDT and YYEEEE. This CDR3 spans 12 amino acids. Repertoires were generated with immunoSEQ multiplex PCR, while TCRdb's copy carries only in-frame clones and drops some. Counted here are 17,000 or so clones, roughly 68% occurring once; the ten biggest clones make up roughly 9.3%. A note on this clone: Its antigen is undetermined.

Viral peptide pools were used in the ViraFEST assay to expand antigen-specific CD4+ T cells, and sequencing came afterward. Isolation of CD4+ T cells took place after 10 days of culture. BNT162b2 vaccine or mRNA-1273 vaccine was given to participants in two doses. In the vaccine recipients, nucleocapsid antibodies were negative and there was no prior SARS-CoV-2 infection. On day 3 and again on day 7, half the medium was replaced with IL-2 medium. The source was CD4+ T cells from PBMCs cultured with SARS-CoV-2 spike peptides, collected after COVID-19 vaccination. The TCR sequence derives from a human donor who received a COVID-19 vaccine. V gene TRBV5-6 combines with J gene TRBJ1-2; D call uncertain. The CDR3 loop reads CASSLVAYGYTF. The CDR3 DNA reads TGTGCCAGCAGCTTGGTTGCCTATGGCTACACCTTC.